A single sample is the source of the 18 T cell receptor beta chains below, sequenced in a study of PD-1 blockade in mismatch repair-deficient tumors (dated by TCRdb to about 2017). Libraries were made using the immunoSEQ multiplex PCR assay. In TCRdb, the immuneACCESS table is reduced to in-frame sequences with V and J assigned. These tables do not hold every clone; where another copy was compared, an unresolved V gene accounts for under half, and the others remain unexplained. Here the sample has over 100,000 clones; about 83% occur a single time. 4% to 5% of the sample belongs to the ten largest clones. The specimen comprised peripheral blood, sampled 60 weeks after starting pembrolizumab. Receptors originate from an adult with mismatch repair-deficient cancer.

This chain joins TRBV4-3 and TRBJ1-2, with TRBD1 as a possible D gene (5 bases). Germline V gene data show CDR1 as LGHNA and CDR2 as YSLEER. Trimming pared 4 bases from V and 0 bases from J, leaving 12 bases between. This CDR3 contains 15 residues. The CDR3: CASSRGDGTNYGYTF. Here the CDR3 DNA reads TGCGCCAGCAGCCGAGGGGACGGAACTAACTATGGCTACACCTTC.

The chain uses TRBV5-4 and TRBJ2-5; D gene ambiguous. The V end lost 4 bases, the J end lost 1 base, and 14 bases lay between the germline ends. CDR1 and CDR2 (germline): SGHNT, YYREEE (reference sequence). The CDR3 contains 15 residues. CDR3 DNA sequence: TGTGCCAGCAGCCTTGCCCAGTGGGGCCAAGAGACCCAGTACTTC. Translated: CASSLAQWGQETQYF.

The chain couples TRBV13 to TRBJ1-2, with D maybe TRBD1 (6 bases). V was shortened by 2 bases and J by 4 bases, with 14 bases between the two germline ends. Germline values: CDR1 PRHDT, CDR2 FYEKMQ (reference sequence). This CDR3 is built from 15 residues. CDR3 in amino acids: CASSLLQGGSYGYTF. The CDR3 coding sequence is TGTGCCAGCAGCTTACTACAGGGCGGGAGCTATGGCTACACCTTC.

This clone was detected once. The rearrangement joins TRBV21-1 to TRBJ1-2; the D segment call TRBD1 is taken from the table without a DNA check. TRBV21-1 is annotated as a pseudogene. The CDR3 covers 14 residues. The CDR3 sequence: CASSKEVRGDGYTF. Written as DNA, the CDR3 is TGTGCCAGCAGCAAAGAAGTCAGGGGAGACGGCTACACCTTC.

The chain is built from TRBV5-1 and TRBJ1-2; maybe TRBD1 (6 bases). Looked up from germline, CDR1 is SGHRS and CDR2 is YFSETQ. The CDR3 has 13 residues. The V end lost 4 bases, the J end lost 7 bases, and 14 bases lay between the germline ends. The CDR3 region has the DNA TGCGCCAGCAGCCCTGGGGGGGCGCGTGGCTACACCTTC. Amino acids: CASSPGGARGYTF.

J is TRBJ2-7 and V is TRBV4-2; weak D call: TRBD1 (6 bases). Germline values: CDR1 LGHNA, CDR2 YNFKEQ. This CDR3 region has 14 residues. Trimming removed 3 bases from V and 3 bases from J, with 12 bases in between. CDR3 residues: CASSHRGSVYEQYF. As DNA, the CDR3 is TGTGCCAGCAGCCATAGGGGGAGTGTCTACGAGCAGTACTTC.

Only a few counts were recorded for this clone. The gene calls are TRBV7-6 and TRBJ2-1, with 7 bases that match TRBD1. This CDR3 comprises 14 residues. V was pared by 4 bases and J by 5 bases, with 5 bases of the junction left unmatched. Germline V gives CDR1 SGHVS, CDR2 FNYEAQ. The CDR3 reads CASSSDRINNEQFF. The DNA of the CDR3 is TGTGCCAGCAGCTCGGACAGGATAAACAATGAGCAGTTCTTC.

V usage is TRBV5-8 and J usage is TRBJ2-7; D may be TRBD1 (7 bases). Trimming took 4 bases from V and 3 from J, leaving 17 bases between them. Germline V gives CDR1 SGHTS, CDR2 YDEGEE. The CDR3 extends over 15 amino acids. The CDR3 coding sequence is TGTGCCAGCAGCAGGGGGCGGGGACAACTCTACGAGCAGTACTTC. This codes for CASSRGRGQLYEQYF.

The chain has TRBV7-2 and TRBJ2-5; 9 bases are a match to TRBD1. The CDR3 extends over 15 amino acids. The germline CDR1 and CDR2 sequences are SGHTA and FQGNSA. Trimming took 1 base from V and 4 from J; bases not matched to a gene: 4. Here the CDR3 reads CASSLDRGPGETQYF. CDR3 sequence (DNA): TGTGCCAGCAGCTTAGACAGGGGGCCCGGAGAGACCCAGTACTTC.

J is TRBJ2-3 and V is TRBV6-1; 10 bases agree with TRBD2. Looked up from germline, CDR1 is MNHNS and CDR2 is SASEGT. The CDR3 loop spans 17 amino acids. V trimming: 2 bases; J trimming: 4 bases; junction bases outside the gene matches: 9. The DNA of the CDR3 is TGTGCCAGCAGTGAACAGCGGGAGGGCCTCATATCAGATACGCAGTATTTT. Amino acids: CASSEQREGLISDTQYF.

The chain is built from TRBV2 and TRBJ2-5; D not certain. The germline gives CDR1 SNHLY, CDR2 FYNNEI. CDR3 length: 12 amino acids. V was clipped by 3 bases and J by 3 bases, with 5 bases between them. CDR3 coding DNA: TGTGCCAGCAGTGACTCTGAAGAGACCCAGTACTTC. Amino acid sequence: CASSDSEETQYF.

This rearrangement joins TRBV7-9 to TRBJ2-7; 7 nucleotides align to TRBD2. Germline CDR1 is SEHNR and CDR2 is FQNEAQ (reference sequence). CDR3 length: 17 amino acids. The J segment lost 6 bases and the V segment lost 1 base, leaving 15 bases of the junction unmatched. The CDR3 loop is CASSLEVWDYNPSEQYF. The CDR3 coding sequence is TGTGCCAGCAGCTTAGAAGTTTGGGACTATAATCCCTCCGAGCAGTACTTC.

This clone was found a few times. This chain uses TRBV6-1 with TRBJ2-3; no definite D call. CDR3 length: 16 residues. V lost 4 bases and J 0 bases, leaving 14 bases between the germline ends. Germline V gene data show CDR1 as MNHNS and CDR2 as SASEGT. CDR3 in amino acids: CASSAPHSTSTDTQYF. The CDR3 coding sequence is TGTGCCAGCAGTGCCCCGCACTCCACTAGCACAGATACGCAGTATTTT.

CDR3 nucleotides: TGTGCCAGCAGTTTATCTCTCACCCGGGATACGCAGTATTTT. Residues: CASSLSLTRDTQYF. The rearrangement links TRBV27 to TRBJ2-3; D unresolved. V gave up 0 bases and J gave up 6 bases, with 10 bases separating them. CDR1 and CDR2 from the germline V gene are MNHEY and SMNVEV (reference sequence). The CDR3 is made up of 14 amino acids.

This clone has more than one count but fewer than ten. The CDR3 bases are TGCGCCAGCAGCCTGGACACTGAAGCTTTCTTT. Translated: CASSLDTEAFF. This chain connects TRBV5-1 to TRBJ1-1; D is unresolved. The CDR3 extends over 11 amino acids. V lost 4 bases and J 3 bases, leaving 4 bases between the germline ends. Per the germline V gene, CDR1 is SGHRS and CDR2 is YFSETQ.

The chain combines TRBV12-5 with TRBJ1-5, with 7 bases identical to TRBD1. Unmatched junction bases numbered 5, after V lost 4 bases and J lost 2 bases. The CDR3 spans 15 residues. The germline V gene has CDR1 LGHNT and CDR2 FRNRAP. CDR3 sequence reads: CASGSIDRGNQPQHF. Here the CDR3 DNA reads TGTGCTAGTGGTTCCATAGACAGGGGCAATCAGCCCCAGCATTTT.

On this clone itself: The sample contains more than one DNA sequence encoding this CDR3. The V and J genes are TRBV27 and TRBJ2-6; D is possibly TRBD2 (6 bases). The CDR3 is made up of 17 amino acids. CDR1 is MNHEY, CDR2 SMNVEV, per germline (reference sequence). V was cut by 0 bases and J by 3 bases, with 12 bases left in between. CDR3 in DNA: TGTGCCAGCAGTTTATCGGTGGGGACTGGTGGGGCCAACGTCCTGACTTTC. The encoded protein is CASSLSVGTGGANVLTF.

The chain joins TRBV9 to TRBJ2-1, with D possibly matching TRBD1 (5 bases). The CDR3 spans 12 residues. V lost 4 bases and J 10 bases, leaving 12 bases between the germline ends. Germline CDR1 SGDLS, CDR2 YYNGEE. The CDR3 coding sequence is TGTGCCAGCAGCTTTCAGGGCTCCGAGCAGTTCTTC. Its protein product is CASSFQGSEQFF. The entire variable domain, with the rest obtained from reference TRBV9 and TRBJ2-1, is as follows: DSGVTQTPKHLITATGQRVTLRCSPRSGDLSVYWYQQSLDQGLQFLIQYYNGEERAKGNILERFSAQQFPDLHSELNLSSLELGDSALYFCASSFQGSEQFFGPGTRLTVL.